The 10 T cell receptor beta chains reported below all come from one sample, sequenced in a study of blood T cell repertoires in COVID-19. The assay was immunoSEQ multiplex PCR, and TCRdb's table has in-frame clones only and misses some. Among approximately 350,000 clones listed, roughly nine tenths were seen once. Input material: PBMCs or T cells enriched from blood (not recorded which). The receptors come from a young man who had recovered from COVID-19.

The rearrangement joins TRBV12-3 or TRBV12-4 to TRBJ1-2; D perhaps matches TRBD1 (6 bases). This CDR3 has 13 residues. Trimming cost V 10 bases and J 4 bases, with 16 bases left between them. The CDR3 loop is CATGAVYCYGYTF. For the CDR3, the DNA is TGTGCCACAGGGGCCGTTTATTGCTATGGCTACACCTTC.

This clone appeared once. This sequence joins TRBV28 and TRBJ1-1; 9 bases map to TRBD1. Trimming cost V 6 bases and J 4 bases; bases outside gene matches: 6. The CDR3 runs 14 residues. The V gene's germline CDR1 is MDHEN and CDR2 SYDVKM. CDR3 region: CASRPGQGSTEAFF. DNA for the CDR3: TGTGCCAGCAGACCCGGACAGGGGAGCACTGAAGCTTTCTTT.

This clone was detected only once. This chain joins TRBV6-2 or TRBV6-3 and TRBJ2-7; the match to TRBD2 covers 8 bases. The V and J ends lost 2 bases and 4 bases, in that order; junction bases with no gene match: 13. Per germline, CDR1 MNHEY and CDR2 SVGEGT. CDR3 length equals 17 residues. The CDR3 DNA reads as TGTGCCAGCAGTTACGAAGGTCGACCCGGGGGGGTTTACGAGCAGTACTTC. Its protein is CASSYEGRPGGVYEQYF.

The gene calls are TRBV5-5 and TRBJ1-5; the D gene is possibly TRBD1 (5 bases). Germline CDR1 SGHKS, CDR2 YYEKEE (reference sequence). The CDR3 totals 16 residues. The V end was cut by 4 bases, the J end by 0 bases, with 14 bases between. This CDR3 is CASSHRLGDSNQPQHF. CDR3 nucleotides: TGTGCCAGCAGCCATCGTTTAGGGGATAGCAATCAGCCCCAGCATTTT.

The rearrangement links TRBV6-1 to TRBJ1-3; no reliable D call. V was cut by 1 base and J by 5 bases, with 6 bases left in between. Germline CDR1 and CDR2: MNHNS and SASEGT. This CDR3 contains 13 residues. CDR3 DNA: TGTGCCAGCAGTGAAGGGTACAGAAACACCATATATTTT. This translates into CASSEGYRNTIYF.

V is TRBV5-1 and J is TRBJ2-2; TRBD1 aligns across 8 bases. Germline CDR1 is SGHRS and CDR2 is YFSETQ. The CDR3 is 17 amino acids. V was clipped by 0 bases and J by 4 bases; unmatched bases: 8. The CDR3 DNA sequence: TGCGCCAGCAGCTTGGCCACGGACAGGGAAAGCACCGGGGAGCTGTTTTTT. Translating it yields CASSLATDRESTGELFF.

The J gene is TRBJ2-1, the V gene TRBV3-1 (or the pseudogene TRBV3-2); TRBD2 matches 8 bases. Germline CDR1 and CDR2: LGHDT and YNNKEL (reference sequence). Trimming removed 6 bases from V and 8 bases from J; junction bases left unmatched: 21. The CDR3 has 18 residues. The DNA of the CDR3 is TGTGCCAGCAGGGTCCCCCGACCTCCGGGACTAGGTCCCTATGAGCAGTTCTTC. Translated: CASRVPRPPGLGPYEQFF.

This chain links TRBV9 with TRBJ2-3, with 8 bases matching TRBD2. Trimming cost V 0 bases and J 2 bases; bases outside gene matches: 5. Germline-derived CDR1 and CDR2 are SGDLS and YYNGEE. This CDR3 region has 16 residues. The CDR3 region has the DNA TGTGCCAGCAGCGTAGGGTTGCGGGGGGACACAGATACGCAGTATTTT. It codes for CASSVGLRGDTDTQYF.

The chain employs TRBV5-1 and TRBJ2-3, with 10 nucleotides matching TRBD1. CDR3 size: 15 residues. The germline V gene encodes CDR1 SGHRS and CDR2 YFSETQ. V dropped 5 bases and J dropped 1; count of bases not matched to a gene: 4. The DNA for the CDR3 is TGCGCCAGCAGGACAGGGGGCTCGGGCACAGATACGCAGTATTTT. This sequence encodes CASRTGGSGTDTQYF.

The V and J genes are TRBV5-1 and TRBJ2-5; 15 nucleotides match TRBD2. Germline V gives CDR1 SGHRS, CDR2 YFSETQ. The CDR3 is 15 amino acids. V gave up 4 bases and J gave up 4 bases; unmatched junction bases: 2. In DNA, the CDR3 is TGCGCCAGCAGCCCGGGACTAGCGGGAGGAGAGACCCAGTACTTC. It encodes CASSPGLAGGETQYF.